These 8 T cell receptor beta chains were sequenced from one sample in a study of CD8+ T cells in alopecia areata. Noted treatment: oral pan-JAK inhibitor, 5-10 mg twice daily. Sequencing relied on a cDNA template that was reverse transcribed from extracted RNA. TCRdb keeps only in-frame clones here, not all; method: immunoSEQ multiplex PCR. The table lists about 270,000 clones, 45% to 70% of them singletons, with 0.9% to 0.95% in the top ten. This specimen was CD4+ T cells sorted from blood, taken around week 54, from a patient treated with tofacitinib. The origin of the receptors is a human donor with alopecia areata.

The CDR3, as DNA: TGTGCCAGCAGTCCGGGACCCTGGTCACCCCTCCACTTT. It specifies CASSPGPWSPLHF. The chain couples TRBV6-5 to TRBJ1-6; D may be TRBD1 (5 bases). V was trimmed by 5 bases and J by 10 bases, leaving 12 bases between them. This CDR3 spans 13 amino acids. Per germline, CDR1 MNHEY and CDR2 SVGAGI.

This clone was observed a single time. The V gene is TRBV4-1, the J gene TRBJ2-5, with 10 bases that match TRBD2. The junction had 11 bases not matched to a gene; V was cut back by 0 bases and J by 4 bases. The length of the CDR3 is 18 residues. Germline-derived CDR1 and CDR2 are MGHRA and YSYEKL. The CDR3 spells CASSQEADPGLATETQYF. The DNA for the CDR3 is TGCGCCAGCAGCCAAGAAGCCGATCCGGGACTAGCGACAGAGACCCAGTACTTC.

The chain joins TRBV7-8 to TRBJ2-1; D unresolved. Germline V gene lookup returns CDR1 SGHVS and CDR2 FQNEAQ. Trimming pared 1 base from V and 2 bases from J, leaving 6 bases between. The CDR3 consists of 14 residues. CDR3 sequence (DNA): TGTGCCAGCAGCTTAGGGAATCCCTACAATGAGCAGTTCTTC. It is translated as CASSLGNPYNEQFF.

The V call is TRBV29-1, the J call TRBJ1-2; no clear D. The germline CDR1 and CDR2 sequences are SQVTM and ANQGSEA. Trimming shortened V by 6 bases and J by 4 bases, and 9 bases separated the two germline ends. There are 11 residues in the CDR3. CDR3 loop: CSVGMGYGYTF. The CDR3 DNA follows: TGCAGCGTCGGAATGGGCTATGGCTACACCTTC.

This clone was seen a few times. The V and J genes are TRBV29-1 and TRBJ2-5, with D perhaps matching TRBD1 (6 bases). Germline lookup yields CDR1 SQVTM and CDR2 ANQGSEA. V lost 4 bases and J 3 bases, leaving 15 bases between the germline ends. This CDR3 region has 14 residues. DNA for the CDR3: TGCAGCGTTGGCACAGGGACCGGGAAAGAGACCCAGTACTTC. This gives the protein CSVGTGTGKETQYF.

The CDR3 is CASSLAQTSSGANVLTF. CDR3 DNA: TGCGCCAGCAGCTTGGCTCAAACGAGCTCTGGGGCCAACGTCCTGACTTTC. V usage is TRBV5-1 and J usage is TRBJ2-6, with D uncertain. The CDR3 covers 17 residues. Trimming shortened V by 0 bases and J by 0 bases, and 10 bases separated the two germline ends. Per the germline V gene, CDR1 is SGHRS and CDR2 is YFSETQ.

This clone has more than one count but fewer than ten. This sequence joins TRBV29-1 and TRBJ1-5, with 7 bases that match TRBD1. Germline CDR1 is SQVTM and CDR2 is ANQGSEA. The CDR3 extends over 14 amino acids. Germline trimming cut 4 bases from V and 4 bases from J; bases unmatched to any gene: 7. The CDR3 coding sequence is TGCAGCGTTGGGGGCCCGGGACAGAATCAGCCCCAGCATTTT. Protein: CSVGGPGQNQPQHF.

V is TRBV5-6 and J is TRBJ2-3; D might be TRBD2 (6 bases). CDR1 is SGHDT, CDR2 YYEEEE, per germline. The V end was cut by 3 bases, the J end by 3 bases, with 14 bases between. The CDR3 is 15 amino acids. The CDR3 region has the DNA TGTGCCAGCAGCTCGGCAGTGGGGGGTACAGATACGCAGTATTTT. Amino acids: CASSSAVGGTDTQYF.